Listed below are T cell receptor beta chains from one sample, sequenced in a study of vaccination effects on CD4 cells after COVID-19. Produced via immunoSEQ multiplex PCR; TCRdb's table is partial and in-frame only. Of tens of thousands of clones in the sample, about 80% were seen once. No antigen has been identified for these receptors. The sequences come from CD4+ T cells from PBMCs cultured with HCoV-229E spike peptides, collected after COVID-19 vaccination. The receptors were gathered from a human donor who received a COVID-19 vaccine. Each CDR3 is given with its conserved first and last residue. A D gene is named only where the DNA matches it firmly. Rows give clone size only sometimes, using once, few, many, or a class for an expanded clone.

D gene	clone size	V gene	J gene	CDR3 DNA	CDR3 protein
NA	NA	TRBV2	TRBJ1-6	TGTGCCAGCAGTGGGAGGGGGGGCGCGTCACCCCTCCACTTT	CASSGRGGASPLHF
NA	NA	TRBV7-8	TRBJ2-3	TGTGCCAGCAGCTTAGCGGGACCCCTCACAGATACGCAGTATTTT	CASSLAGPLTDTQYF
NA	NA	TRBV7-2	TRBJ1-1	TGTGCCAGCAGCCCTAATCACAACAGCGGCACTGAAGCTTTCTTT	CASSPNHNSGTEAFF
NA	few	TRBV3-1/TRBV3-2	TRBJ1-1	TGTGCCAGCAGCCAAGATCTGGCTCAGGGCCGTGAAGCTTTCTTT	CASSQDLAQGREAFF
NA	NA	TRBV28	TRBJ1-2	TGTGCCAGCAGTTTAACTACCAGCTATGGCTACACCTTC	CASSLTTSYGYTF
TRBD2	NA	TRBV5-1	TRBJ2-1	TGCGCCAGCAGCTTCCTAAGCGGGGGGGCCAACAATGAGCAGTTCTTC	CASSFLSGGANNEQFF
NA	few	TRBV12-5	TRBJ2-2	TGTGCTAGTGCCCTCGGTCACACCGGGGAGCTGTTTTTT	CASALGHTGELFF
NA	NA	TRBV2	TRBJ2-2	TGTGCCAGCAGGGAGGTCGGGGGGCCCCAGACCGGGGAGCTGTTTTTT	CASREVGGPQTGELFF
NA	few	TRBV5-4	TRBJ2-5	TGTGCCAGCAGCTCAATCAGGGATGAGGGGGAGACCCAGTACTTC	CASSSIRDEGETQYF
TRBD1	once	TRBV6-5	TRBJ2-2	TGTGCCAGCAGGGGACAGGGTGACACCGGGGAGCTGTTTTTT	CASRGQGDTGELFF
NA	NA	TRBV14	TRBJ1-1	TGTGCCAGCAGCCAAGTCGGCAGGGATACTGAAGCTTTCTTT	CASSQVGRDTEAFF
TRBD2	few	TRBV2	TRBJ2-2	TGTGCCAGCAGCGGGGGGGTAGAGCGGGAGCTGTTTTTT	CASSGGVERELFF
NA	few	TRBV7-9	TRBJ2-2	TGTGCCAGCAGCTTAGTAGTCGGGGTTGGCGGGGAGCTGTTTTTT	CASSLVVGVGGELFF
NA	NA	TRBV5-1	TRBJ1-5	TGCGCCAGCAGCTTGGGTGGGGGGGCTGGCAATCAGCCCCAGCATTTT	CASSLGGGAGNQPQHF
NA	NA	TRBV6-5	TRBJ1-1	TGTGCCAGCAGTTCCCTCGGGGGCGTGGGGAACACTGAAGCTTTCTTT	CASSSLGGVGNTEAFF
NA	few	TRBV5-1	TRBJ1-4	TGCGCCAGCAGCTCAGGACAACCAAGTGAAAAACTGTTTTTT	CASSSGQPSEKLFF
NA	few	TRBV5-1	TRBJ1-1	TGCGCCAGCAGCTGGGGAGCCACAGGGAACACTGAAGCTTTCTTT	CASSWGATGNTEAFF
NA	few	TRBV9	TRBJ2-2	TGTGCCAGCAGCGACGCGAGTTTCACCGGGGAGCTGTTTTTT	CASSDASFTGELFF
NA	NA	TRBV3-1/TRBV3-2	TRBJ2-2	TGTGCCAGCAGCCAGGGCAGCCTGAACACCGGGGAGCTGTTTTTT	CASSQGSLNTGELFF
NA	once	TRBV7-2	TRBJ1-1	TGTGCCAGCAGCTTAGTACAGGGAAGTACTGAAGCTTTCTTT	CASSLVQGSTEAFF
NA	NA	TRBV2	TRBJ1-1	TGTGCCAGTATGCAGGGGAACACTGAAGCTTTCTTT	CASMQGNTEAFF
NA	NA	TRBV5-1	TRBJ2-3	TGCGCCAGCCGCACAGCGATAAGCACAGATACGCAGTATTTT	CASRTAISTDTQYF
NA	NA	TRBV7-9	TRBJ1-2	TGTGCCAGCAGCTTAGGCCAGACAGGAGCTAACTATGGCTACACCTTC	CASSLGQTGANYGYTF
NA	NA	TRBV30	TRBJ2-5	TGTGCCTGGAGTGGCGCCATGGAGACCCAGTACTTC	CAWSGAMETQYF
TRBD1	NA	TRBV18	TRBJ1-1	TGTGCCAGCTCACCATACTCAACGGCAGGGGGCACTGAAGCTTTCTTT	CASSPYSTAGGTEAFF
TRBD1	NA	TRBV4-3	TRBJ1-2	TGCGCCAGCAGCCAAGACGGAGGCAGGGGGCTTTATGGCTACACCTTC	CASSQDGGRGLYGYTF
NA	NA	TRBV28	TRBJ2-1	TGTGCCAGCAGGCACCCCAATTCCTACAATGAGCAGTTCTTC	CASRHPNSYNEQFF
TRBD1	few	TRBV18	TRBJ2-1	TGTGCCAGCTCAGCGGGACAGGGGGCGGAAAATGAGCAGTTCTTC	CASSAGQGAENEQFF
NA	once	TRBV6-5	TRBJ1-6	TGTGCCAGCAGGACTTATCAATCACCCCTCCACTTT	CASRTYQSPLHF
NA	NA	TRBV11-3	TRBJ2-3	TGTGCCAGCAGCTTATCGGGGGGCGCGACAGATACGCAGTATTTT	CASSLSGGATDTQYF
TRBD1	once	TRBV30	TRBJ2-4	TGTGCCTTCTCGCCCGGGACAGCGGCCAAAAACATTCAGTACTTC	CAFSPGTAAKNIQYF
NA	NA	TRBV28	TRBJ1-4	TGTGCCAGCAGTTCGGCCCCCGAAAAACTGTTTTTT	CASSSAPEKLFF
NA	few	TRBV28	TRBJ1-2	TGTGCCAGCAGTCCCCGGTTTGCTCCTAACTATGGCTACACCTTC	CASSPRFAPNYGYTF
NA	NA	TRBV11-2	TRBJ2-3	TGTGCCAGCAGCCAAAAGACCCAAACTAGCACAGATACGCAGTATTTT	CASSQKTQTSTDTQYF
NA	NA	TRBV5-4	TRBJ2-1	TGTGCCAGCAGCTTGGATACTGGGACCTACAATGAGCAGTTCTTC	CASSLDTGTYNEQFF
NA	NA	TRBV18	TRBJ1-1	TGTGCCAGCTCACCTATCGTTCCAGGCCCCAACACTGAAGCTTTCTTT	CASSPIVPGPNTEAFF
NA	NA	TRBV18	TRBJ1-1	TGTGCCAGCAGACTCAGGTTAAACACTGAAGCTTTCTTT	CASRLRLNTEAFF
TRBD2	once	TRBV29-1	TRBJ2-3	TGCAGCGCACCGACAGGGTTAGCTAGCGGGGGGACAGATACGCAGTATTTT	CSAPTGLASGGTDTQYF
TRBD2	few	TRBV5-4	TRBJ2-1	TGTGCCAGCAGCTCGCTTGGCGGGGGTTCCCCAAATGAGCAGTTCTTC	CASSSLGGGSPNEQFF
TRBD1	NA	TRBV6-5	TRBJ1-2	TGTGCCAGCAGTTACTCGAGGACAGGGGTGGGCTACACCTTC	CASSYSRTGVGYTF
NA	NA	TRBV2	TRBJ2-2	TGTGCCAGCAGTGAATTTGGCAGGGAGAACACCGGGGAGCTGTTTTTT	CASSEFGRENTGELFF
NA	NA	TRBV5-1	TRBJ2-1	TGCGCCAGCACCCGCAGGTCGACCGGGGTCCACAATGAGCAGTTCTTC	CASTRRSTGVHNEQFF
TRBD1	NA	TRBV28	TRBJ1-2	TGTGCCAGCAGTCCCCCAGGGGGCAACTATGGCTACACCTTC	CASSPPGGNYGYTF
NA	NA	TRBV7-3	TRBJ1-3	TGTGCCAGCAGCCGGACAGTCTCTGGAAACACCATATATTTT	CASSRTVSGNTIYF
NA	NA	TRBV3-1/TRBV3-2	TRBJ2-2	TGTGCCAGCAGCCAATTCGGGGCCGGGAACACCGGGGAGCTGTTTTTT	CASSQFGAGNTGELFF
TRBD2	NA	TRBV5-1	TRBJ2-3	TGCGCCAGCAGTAGCGGGGGGACCCGGGGAGATACGCAGTATTTT	CASSSGGTRGDTQYF
TRBD1	NA	TRBV20-1	TRBJ1-2	TGCAGTGCTAGTTGGGACAGGGAAGGCTACACCTTC	CSASWDREGYTF
NA	NA	TRBV5-6	TRBJ2-4	TGTGCCAGCAGCCCTCGGGACGGAGCTGGCATTCAGTACTTC	CASSPRDGAGIQYF
NA	NA	TRBV6-1	TRBJ2-4	TGTGCCAGCAGTGATTTTAGGGGCATTCAGTACTTC	CASSDFRGIQYF
TRBD1	NA	TRBV7-9	TRBJ1-2	TGTGCCAGCAGCTTATCCCCGGGACAGGGGGCAGGTTATGGCTACACCTTC	CASSLSPGQGAGYGYTF
TRBD1	once	TRBV5-6	TRBJ2-1	TGTGCCAGCAGATCCCCAGGGGGCGGCTCCTACAATGAGCAGTTCTTC	CASRSPGGGSYNEQFF
NA	NA	TRBV7-2	TRBJ1-2	TGTGCCAGCAGCTTAGCTTCATTCCCCAATGGCTACACCTTC	CASSLASFPNGYTF
NA	NA	TRBV4-3	TRBJ1-2	TGCGCCAGCAGCCCAGGAGGCGGGTTGGGTTATGGCTACACCTTC	CASSPGGGLGYGYTF
TRBD2	NA	TRBV5-1	TRBJ2-5	TGCGCCAGCAGTTATGTGGGACTAATTATGGAGACCCAGTACTTC	CASSYVGLIMETQYF